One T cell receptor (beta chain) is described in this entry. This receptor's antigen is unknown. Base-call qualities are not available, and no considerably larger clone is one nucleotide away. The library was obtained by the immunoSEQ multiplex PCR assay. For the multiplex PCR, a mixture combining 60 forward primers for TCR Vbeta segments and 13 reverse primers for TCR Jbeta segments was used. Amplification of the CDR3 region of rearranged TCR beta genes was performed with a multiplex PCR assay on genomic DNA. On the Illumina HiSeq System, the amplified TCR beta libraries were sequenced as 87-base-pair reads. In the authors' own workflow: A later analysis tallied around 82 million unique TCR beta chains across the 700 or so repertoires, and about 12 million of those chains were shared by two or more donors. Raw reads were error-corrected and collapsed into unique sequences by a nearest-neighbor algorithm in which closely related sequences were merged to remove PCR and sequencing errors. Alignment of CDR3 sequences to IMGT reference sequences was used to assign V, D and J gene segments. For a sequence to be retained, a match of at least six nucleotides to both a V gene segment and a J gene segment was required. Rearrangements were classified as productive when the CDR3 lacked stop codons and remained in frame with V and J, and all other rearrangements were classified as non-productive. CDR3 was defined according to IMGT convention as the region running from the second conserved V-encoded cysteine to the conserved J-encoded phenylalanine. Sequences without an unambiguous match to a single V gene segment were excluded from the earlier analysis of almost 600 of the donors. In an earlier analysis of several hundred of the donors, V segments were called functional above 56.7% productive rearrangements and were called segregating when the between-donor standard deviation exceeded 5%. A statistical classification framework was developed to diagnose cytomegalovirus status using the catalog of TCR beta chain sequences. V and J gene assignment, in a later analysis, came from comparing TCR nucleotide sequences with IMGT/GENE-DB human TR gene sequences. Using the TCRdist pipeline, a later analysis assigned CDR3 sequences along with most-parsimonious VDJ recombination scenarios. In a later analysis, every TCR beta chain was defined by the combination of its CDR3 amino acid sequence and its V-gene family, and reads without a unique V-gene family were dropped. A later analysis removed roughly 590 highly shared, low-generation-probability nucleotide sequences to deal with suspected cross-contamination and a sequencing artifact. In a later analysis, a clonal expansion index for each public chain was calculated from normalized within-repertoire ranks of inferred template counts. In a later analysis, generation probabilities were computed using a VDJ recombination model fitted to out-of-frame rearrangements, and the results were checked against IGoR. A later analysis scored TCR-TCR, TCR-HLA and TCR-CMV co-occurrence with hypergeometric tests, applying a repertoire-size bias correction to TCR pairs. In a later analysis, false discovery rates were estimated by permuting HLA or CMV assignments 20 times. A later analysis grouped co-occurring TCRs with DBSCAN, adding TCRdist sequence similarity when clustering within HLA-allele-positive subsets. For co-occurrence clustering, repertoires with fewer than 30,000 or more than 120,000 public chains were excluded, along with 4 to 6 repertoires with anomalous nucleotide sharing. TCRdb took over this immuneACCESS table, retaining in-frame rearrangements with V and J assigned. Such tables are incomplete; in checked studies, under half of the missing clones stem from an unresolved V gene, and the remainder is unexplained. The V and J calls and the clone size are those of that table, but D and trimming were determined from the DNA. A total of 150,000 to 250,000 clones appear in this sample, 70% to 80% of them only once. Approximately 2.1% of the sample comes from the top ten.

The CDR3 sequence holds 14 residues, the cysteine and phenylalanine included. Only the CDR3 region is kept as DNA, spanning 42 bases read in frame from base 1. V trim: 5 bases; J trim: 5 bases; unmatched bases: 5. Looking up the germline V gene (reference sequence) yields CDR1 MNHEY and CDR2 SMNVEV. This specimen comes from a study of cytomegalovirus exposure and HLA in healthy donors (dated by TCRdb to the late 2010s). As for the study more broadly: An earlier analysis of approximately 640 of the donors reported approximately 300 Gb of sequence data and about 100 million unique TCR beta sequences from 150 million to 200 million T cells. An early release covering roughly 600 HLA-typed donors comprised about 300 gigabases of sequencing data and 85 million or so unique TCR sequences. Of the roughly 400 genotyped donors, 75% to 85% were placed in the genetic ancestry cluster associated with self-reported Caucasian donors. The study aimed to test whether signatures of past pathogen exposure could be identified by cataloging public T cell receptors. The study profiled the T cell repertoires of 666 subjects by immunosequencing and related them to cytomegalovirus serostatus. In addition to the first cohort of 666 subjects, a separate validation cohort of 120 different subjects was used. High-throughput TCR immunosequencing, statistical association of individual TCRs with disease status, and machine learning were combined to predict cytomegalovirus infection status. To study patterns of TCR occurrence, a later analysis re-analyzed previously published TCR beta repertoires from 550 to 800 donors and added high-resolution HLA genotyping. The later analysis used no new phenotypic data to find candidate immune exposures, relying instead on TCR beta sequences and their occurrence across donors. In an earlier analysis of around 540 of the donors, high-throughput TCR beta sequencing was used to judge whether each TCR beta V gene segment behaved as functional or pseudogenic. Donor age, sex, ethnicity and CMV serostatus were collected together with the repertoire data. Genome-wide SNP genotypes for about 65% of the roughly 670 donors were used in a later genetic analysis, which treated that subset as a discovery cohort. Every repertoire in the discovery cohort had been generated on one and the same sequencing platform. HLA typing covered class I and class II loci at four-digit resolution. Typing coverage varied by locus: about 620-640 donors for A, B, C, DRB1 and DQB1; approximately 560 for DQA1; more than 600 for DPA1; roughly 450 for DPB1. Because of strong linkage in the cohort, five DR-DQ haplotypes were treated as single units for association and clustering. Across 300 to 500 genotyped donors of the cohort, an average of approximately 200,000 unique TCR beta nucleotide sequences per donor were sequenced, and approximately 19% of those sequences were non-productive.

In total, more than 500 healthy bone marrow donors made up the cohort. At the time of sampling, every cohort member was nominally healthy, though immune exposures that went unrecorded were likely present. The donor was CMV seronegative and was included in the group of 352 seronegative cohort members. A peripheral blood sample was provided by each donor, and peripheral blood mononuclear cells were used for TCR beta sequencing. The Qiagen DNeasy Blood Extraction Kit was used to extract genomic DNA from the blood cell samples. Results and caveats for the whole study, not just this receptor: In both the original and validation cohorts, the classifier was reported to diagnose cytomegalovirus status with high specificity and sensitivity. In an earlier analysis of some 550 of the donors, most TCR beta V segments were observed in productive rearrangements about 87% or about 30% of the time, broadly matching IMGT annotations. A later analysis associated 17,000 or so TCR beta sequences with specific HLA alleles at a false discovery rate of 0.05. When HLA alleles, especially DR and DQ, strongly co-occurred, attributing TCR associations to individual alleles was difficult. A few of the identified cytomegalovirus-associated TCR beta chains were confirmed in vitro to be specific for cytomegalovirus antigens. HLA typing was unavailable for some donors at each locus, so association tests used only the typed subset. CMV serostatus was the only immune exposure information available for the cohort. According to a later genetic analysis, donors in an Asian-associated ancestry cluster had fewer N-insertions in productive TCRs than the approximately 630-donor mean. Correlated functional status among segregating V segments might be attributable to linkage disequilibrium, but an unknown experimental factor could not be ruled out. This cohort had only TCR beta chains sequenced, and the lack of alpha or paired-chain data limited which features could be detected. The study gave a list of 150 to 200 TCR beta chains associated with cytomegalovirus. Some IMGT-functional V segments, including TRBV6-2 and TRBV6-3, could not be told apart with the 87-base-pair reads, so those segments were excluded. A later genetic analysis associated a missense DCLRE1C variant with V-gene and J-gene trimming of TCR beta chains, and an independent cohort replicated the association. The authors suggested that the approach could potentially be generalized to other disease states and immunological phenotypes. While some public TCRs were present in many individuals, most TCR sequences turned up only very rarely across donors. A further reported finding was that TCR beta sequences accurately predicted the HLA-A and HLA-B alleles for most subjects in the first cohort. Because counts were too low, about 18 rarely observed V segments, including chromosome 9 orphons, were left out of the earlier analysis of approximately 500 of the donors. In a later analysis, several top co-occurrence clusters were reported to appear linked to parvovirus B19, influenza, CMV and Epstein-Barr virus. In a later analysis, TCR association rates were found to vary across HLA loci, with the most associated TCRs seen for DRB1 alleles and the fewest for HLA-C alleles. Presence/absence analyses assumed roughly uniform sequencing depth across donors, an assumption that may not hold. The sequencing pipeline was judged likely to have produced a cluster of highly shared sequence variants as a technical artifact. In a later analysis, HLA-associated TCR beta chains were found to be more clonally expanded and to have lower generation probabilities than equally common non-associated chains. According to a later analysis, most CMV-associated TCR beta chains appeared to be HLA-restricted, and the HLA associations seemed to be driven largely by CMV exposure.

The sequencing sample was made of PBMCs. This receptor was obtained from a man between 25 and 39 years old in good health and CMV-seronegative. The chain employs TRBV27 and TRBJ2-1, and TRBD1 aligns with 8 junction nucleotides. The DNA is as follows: TGTGCCAGCAGTCTACGGACAGGGAACAATGAGCAGTTCTTC. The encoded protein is CASSLRTGNNEQFF.